This TCR beta chain was profiled in a study of CD8 T cells in ankylosing spondylitis. This clonotype was observed many times. Its target is not known. Molecular-barcoded quantitative 5'-RACE produced these TCR beta libraries. MiXCR, run by TCRdb on the 5' RACE reads, gives a single entry per CDR3 protein. Among roughly 400,000 distinct CDR3 sequences listed, around 20% were seen once. Study conclusions and caveats: The study identified a TCR beta motif of under ten highly homologous variants that appeared characteristic of ankylosing spondylitis blood. Earlier reports found some motif variants in synovial fluid and blood in reactive arthritis. According to the report, clones linked to the disease were significantly enriched in matched synovial fluid samples taken from ankylosing spondylitis patients. Disease-linked clones were found to be CD8+ and relatively rare in peripheral blood.

Germline V gene data show CDR1 as SGHDT and CDR2 as YYEEEE. The CDR3 consists of 13 residues. V shed 2 bases and J shed 8 bases, with 11 bases lying between them. The V and J genes are TRBV5-6 and TRBJ2-1, with no clear D. This clonotype was sampled from a male donor with ankylosing spondylitis. Specimen: blood, either unsorted or a sorted T cell fraction (not recorded which). CDR3 loop: CASSLGPTDEQFF. In DNA form, the CDR3 reads TGTGCCAGCAGCTTAGGGCCTACGGATGAGCAGTTCTTC. Filled out from reference TRBV5-6 and TRBJ2-1, the complete variable domain reads DAGVTQSPTHLIKTRGQQVTLRCSPKSGHDTVSWYQQALGQGPQFIFQYYEEEERQRGNFPDRFSGHQFPNYSSELNVNALLLGDSALYLCASSLGPTDEQFFGPGTRLTVL.